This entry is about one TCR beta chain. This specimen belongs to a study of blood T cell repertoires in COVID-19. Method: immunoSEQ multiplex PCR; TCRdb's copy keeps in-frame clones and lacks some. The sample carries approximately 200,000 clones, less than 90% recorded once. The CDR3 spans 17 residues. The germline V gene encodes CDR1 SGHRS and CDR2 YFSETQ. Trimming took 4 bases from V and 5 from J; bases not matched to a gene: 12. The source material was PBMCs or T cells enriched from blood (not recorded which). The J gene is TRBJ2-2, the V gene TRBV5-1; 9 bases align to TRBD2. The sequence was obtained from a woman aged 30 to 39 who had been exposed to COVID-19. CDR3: CASSPAGGGAGTGELFF. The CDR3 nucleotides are TGCGCCAGCAGCCCCGCCGGCGGGGGGGCCGGAACCGGGGAGCTGTTTTTT.